This T cell receptor beta chain was identified during a study of blood T cell repertoires in COVID-19. On the study more broadly: Italy, Spain and the United States were the sources of the convalescent and acute COVID-19 samples.

Generated by immunoSEQ multiplex PCR, the TCRdb table keeps only in-frame clones and is missing some. The sample shows 120,000 to 150,000 clones, roughly 87% of them seen only once. What was sequenced was peripheral blood. The source is a woman between 50 and 59 years old with acute or convalescent COVID-19.

The CDR3 coding sequence is TGTGCCATCAGTGAGTCTAGGGTGGGAGCCTACGAGCAGTACTTC. It yields the protein CAISESRVGAYEQYF. This chain uses TRBV10-3 with TRBJ2-7; TRBD2 might be the D (5 bases). In germline, CDR1 is ENHRY, CDR2 SYGVKD. This CDR3 has 15 amino acids. V shed 0 bases and J shed 2 bases, with 11 bases lying between them.